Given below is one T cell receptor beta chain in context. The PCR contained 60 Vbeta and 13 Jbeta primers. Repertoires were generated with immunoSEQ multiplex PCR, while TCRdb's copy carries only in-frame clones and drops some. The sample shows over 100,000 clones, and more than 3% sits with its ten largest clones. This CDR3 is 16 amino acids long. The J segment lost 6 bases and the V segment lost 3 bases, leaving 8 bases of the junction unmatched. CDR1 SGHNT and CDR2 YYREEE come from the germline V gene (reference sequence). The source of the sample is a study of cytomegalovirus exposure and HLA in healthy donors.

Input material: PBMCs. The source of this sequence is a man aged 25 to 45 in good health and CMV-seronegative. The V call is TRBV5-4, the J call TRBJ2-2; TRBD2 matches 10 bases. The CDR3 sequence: CASSSAKAGGAGELFF. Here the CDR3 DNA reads TGTGCCAGCAGCTCGGCTAAAGCGGGGGGGGCCGGGGAGCTGTTTTTT.